These 31 T cell receptor beta chains originate from one sample sequenced in a study of T cell changes during pregnancy in multiple sclerosis. TCRdb's table, derived via immunoSEQ multiplex PCR, lists solely in-frame clones and lacks some. In the table there are 30,000 to 40,000 clones, 90% of which are singletons. Sample: CD4+ T cells from peripheral blood mononuclear cells, taken in the first trimester of pregnancy. Every receptor here comes from a female donor in good health, enrolled as a control in a pregnancy study.

This chain links TRBV7-2 with TRBJ1-5; TRBD1 matches at 7 bases. The germline CDR1 and CDR2 sequences are SGHTA and FQGNSA. Losses at the gene ends were 4 bases for V and 4 bases for J; bases not matched to a gene: 4. The length of the CDR3 is 14 residues. CDR3 nucleotide sequence: TGTGCCAGCAGCTCCGGACAGGCGAATCAGCCCCAGCATTTT. As protein: CASSSGQANQPQHF.

The rearrangement links TRBV7-9 to TRBJ1-1; 7 bases align to TRBD1. The CDR3 has 14 residues. J lost 2 bases, V lost 5 bases, and 5 bases had no gene match. Germline CDR1 is SEHNR and CDR2 is FQNEAQ (reference sequence). The CDR3 bases are TGTGCCAGCAGCGACAGGGATTTCAACACTGAAGCTTTCTTT. It codes for CASSDRDFNTEAFF.

The chain links TRBV5-1 to TRBJ2-1; TRBD1 might be the D (6 bases). V gave up 2 bases and J gave up 7 bases, with 22 bases separating them. CDR3 length equals 17 residues. The V gene's germline CDR1 is SGHRS and CDR2 YFSETQ. The CDR3 nucleotides read TGCGCCAGCAGCTTCTCCCCGCAGGGGATGGGAAATAATGAGCAGTTCTTC. Its translation: CASSFSPQGMGNNEQFF.

The chain joins TRBV5-1 to TRBJ2-2; possible D gene TRBD1, 6 bases. From germline, CDR1 is SGHRS and CDR2 YFSETQ. The CDR3 totals 14 residues. V was shortened by 1 base and J by 5 bases, with 9 bases between the two germline ends. The CDR3 loop reads CASSLPTGTGELFF. CDR3 sequence (DNA): TGCGCCAGCAGCTTGCCCACAGGGACCGGGGAGCTGTTTTTT.

Remarks on this clone: This CDR3 is also generated by other DNA sequences in the sample. V gene TRBV5-4 combines with J gene TRBJ1-1; D ambiguous. Looked up from germline, CDR1 is SGHNT and CDR2 is YYREEE (reference sequence). V lost 1 base, J lost 1 base, and 5 bases lay in between. This CDR3 contains 13 residues. The CDR3 DNA reads as TGTGCCAGCAGCTTGAGACAGAACACTGAAGCTTTCTTT. Amino acid sequence: CASSLRQNTEAFF. The full variable domain, completed using reference TRBV5-4 and TRBJ1-1, is ETGVTQSPTHLIKTRGQQVTLRCSSQSGHNTVSWYQQALGQGPQFIFQYYREEENGRGNFPPRFSGLQFPNYSSELNVNALELDDSALYLCASSLRQNTEAFFGQGTRLTVV.

The gene calls are TRBV15 and TRBJ2-3; weak D call: TRBD1 (6 bases). The V gene's germline CDR1 is LNHNV and CDR2 YYDKDF (reference sequence). V lost 1 base to trimming and J lost 1 base, with 9 bases between them. The CDR3 is 15 amino acids. DNA for the CDR3: TGTGCCACCAGCAGAGCGACAGGTCGCACAGATACGCAGTATTTT. Protein product: CATSRATGRTDTQYF.

This chain joins TRBV14 and TRBJ2-2; TRBD1 agrees at 7 bases. V was pared by 0 bases and J by 6 bases, with 10 bases of the junction left unmatched. The CDR3 runs 17 residues. Looked up from germline, CDR1 is SGHDN and CDR2 is FVKESK. CDR3 sequence reads: CASSQDLTGDLAGELFF. CDR3 bases: TGTGCCAGCAGCCAAGATCTCACAGGGGATCTCGCCGGGGAGCTGTTTTTT.

The sample holds one count of this clone. V is TRBV5-6 and J is TRBJ1-2, with D possibly being TRBD1 (5 bases). V lost 4 bases to trimming and J lost 4 bases, with 8 bases between them. In germline, CDR1 is SGHDT, CDR2 YYEEEE. There are 12 residues in the CDR3. Here the CDR3 reads CASSRGLYGYTF. The CDR3 DNA reads TGTGCCAGCAGCAGGGGACTCTATGGCTACACCTTC.

This chain connects TRBV29-1 to TRBJ1-1; D remains ambiguous. V lost 5 bases and J 0 bases, leaving 13 bases between the germline ends. The CDR3 spans 14 residues. Germline V gene sequence: CDR1 SQVTM, CDR2 ANQGSEA. CDR3 nucleotide sequence: TGCAGCGTTATTATTGCACAGCTGAACACTGAAGCTTTCTTT. Translation gives CSVIIAQLNTEAFF.

This chain links TRBV7-8 with TRBJ2-5; TRBD1 is a possible D gene (6 bases). Germline V gene data show CDR1 as SGHVS and CDR2 as FQNEAQ. The CDR3 length is 13 residues. V was clipped by 2 bases and J by 2 bases, with 6 bases between them. The CDR3 sequence is CASSLQGQETQYF. The CDR3 DNA reads TGTGCCAGCAGCTTACAGGGGCAAGAGACCCAGTACTTC. Full variable domain (remainder filled in from reference TRBV7-8 and TRBJ2-5): GAGVSQSPRYKVAKRGQDVALRCDPISGHVSLFWYQQALGQGPEFLTYFQNEAQLDKSGLPSDRFFAERPEGSVSTLKIQRTQQEDSAVYLCASSLQGQETQYFGPGTRLLVL.

DNA of the CDR3: TGTGCCAGCAGCCAGGGACAGGGAAGAGGAGAGACCCAGTACTTC. This translates into CASSQGQGRGETQYF. J is TRBJ2-5 and V is TRBV7-3; 9 bases map to TRBD1. The CDR3 is 15 residues long. The J segment lost 4 bases and the V segment lost 5 bases, leaving 8 bases of the junction unmatched. From germline, CDR1 is SGHTA and CDR2 FQGTGA.

This chain uses TRBV5-4 with TRBJ2-7, with D maybe TRBD1 (6 bases). The germline gives CDR1 SGHNT, CDR2 YYREEE (reference sequence). Trimming removed 2 bases from V and 3 bases from J, with 15 bases in between. This CDR3 has 15 residues. The CDR3 region has the DNA TGTGCCAGCAGCTTCGACCCCTCCAGGGGCTACGAGCAGTACTTC. Amino acids: CASSFDPSRGYEQYF.

The chain couples TRBV28 to TRBJ2-3; D uncertain. Germline CDR1 reads MDHEN; CDR2 reads SYDVKM. This CDR3 spans 15 amino acids. V lost 2 bases, J lost 1 base, and 10 bases lay in between. CDR3 DNA: TGTGCCAGCAGTTTAAGTAGATCCCGCACAGATACGCAGTATTTT. It specifies CASSLSRSRTDTQYF.

This chain links TRBV7-2 with TRBJ1-1; the D is unclear. The germline gives CDR1 SGHTA, CDR2 FQGNSA. The CDR3 has 9 residues. V was trimmed by 6 bases and J by 11 bases, leaving 7 bases between them. CDR3 bases: TGTGCCAGCAGTCTATTTGCTTTCTTT. Protein product: CASSLFAFF. Complete variable domain (other parts from reference TRBV7-2 and TRBJ1-1): GAGVSQSPSNKVTEKGKDVELRCDPISGHTALYWYRQSLGQGLEFLIYFQGNSAPDKSGLPSDRFSAERTGGSVSTLTIQRTQQEDSAVYLCASSLFAFFGQGTRLTVV.

The J gene is TRBJ1-1, the V gene TRBV5-4; D may be TRBD1 (6 bases). V gave up 5 bases and J gave up 5 bases, with 10 bases separating them. In germline, CDR1 is SGHNT, CDR2 YYREEE (reference sequence). There are 12 residues in the CDR3. DNA of the CDR3: TGTGCCAGCAGACACGACAGGACTGAAGCTTTCTTT. It codes for CASRHDRTEAFF.

V gene TRBV4-3 combines with J gene TRBJ2-2; the D gene is possibly TRBD1 (7 bases). The germline V and J ends were trimmed by 6 bases and 7 bases, with 12 bases remaining between them. The CDR3 is 13 residues long. Germline loops: CDR1 LGHNA, CDR2 YSLEER. CDR3 nucleotides: TGCGCCAGCAGTAGACAGGGAGGCGGGGAGCTGTTTTTT. Its protein product is CASSRQGGGELFF.

The V and J genes are TRBV28 and TRBJ1-2; D might be TRBD1 (6 bases). CDR1 MDHEN and CDR2 SYDVKM come from the germline V gene. CDR3 size: 15 residues. The ends were cut back, 3 bases at V and 8 bases at J, with 19 bases in the middle. CDR3 DNA sequence: TGTGCCAGCAGTTTGGCTCGGTACAGGGTGCGCGGCTACACCTTC. Translation gives CASSLARYRVRGYTF.

Remarks on this clone: At the DNA level, this CDR3 is encoded by other sequences in the same sample as well. The V gene is TRBV7-9, the J gene TRBJ1-1; D is unresolved. Trimming pared 3 bases from V and 1 base from J, leaving 6 bases between. Germline values: CDR1 SEHNR, CDR2 FQNEAQ (reference sequence). This CDR3 contains 13 residues. The CDR3 protein is CASSLRENTEAFF. CDR3 nucleotides: TGTGCCAGCAGCTTGAGAGAGAACACTGAAGCTTTCTTT.

The chain employs TRBV4-2 and TRBJ2-2; 10 positions agree with TRBD2. The CDR3 has 18 amino acids. Germline V CDR1 and CDR2: LGHNA, YNFKEQ. With 5 bases clipped from V and 2 bases from J, the junction kept 11 bases outside the gene matches. The CDR3 nucleotides read TGTGCCAGCAGCTCCCGGACTAGCGGAGAAAGTAACACCGGGGAGCTGTTTTTT. Protein sequence: CASSSRTSGESNTGELFF.

This clone has a handful of counts. V gene TRBV5-6 combines with J gene TRBJ1-1, with D possibly matching TRBD1 (6 bases). CDR1 is SGHDT and CDR2 is YYEEEE in the germline V gene. CDR3 size: 13 residues. V lost 4 bases to trimming and J lost 7 bases, with 14 bases between them. CDR3 bases: TGTGCCAGCAGCCCCTCCCAGGGGCTTGAAGCTTTCTTT. This gives the protein CASSPSQGLEAFF.

This rearrangement joins TRBV13 to TRBJ2-5, with 11 bases lining up with TRBD2. V gave up 2 bases and J gave up 1 base; unmatched junction bases: 3. Germline V CDR1 and CDR2: PRHDT, FYEKMQ (reference sequence). This CDR3 is built from 16 residues. CDR3 in amino acids: CASSLYLAGGQETQYF. The CDR3 coding sequence is TGTGCCAGCAGCTTATACCTAGCGGGGGGCCAAGAGACCCAGTACTTC.

This clone turned up a few times. V usage is TRBV4-2 and J usage is TRBJ1-5; D call uncertain. The CDR3 has 17 amino acids. Trimming took 0 bases from V and 10 from J, leaving 22 bases between them. From germline, CDR1 is LGHNA and CDR2 YNFKEQ. CDR3: CASSQDRQVNPFRPQHF. The DNA of the CDR3 is TGTGCCAGCAGCCAAGATAGGCAGGTAAACCCATTCAGACCCCAGCATTTT.

This clone was counted a single time. The CDR3 is CASSPFETGTGNTIYF. CDR3 in DNA: TGTGCCAGCTCACCATTTGAGACAGGGACTGGAAACACCATATATTTT. V gene TRBV18 combines with J gene TRBJ1-3; 7 bases match TRBD1. Germline CDR1 and CDR2: KGHSH and LQKENI. After removal of 2 bases from V and 2 bases from J, the junction contained 6 bases not matched to a gene. The CDR3 is 16 amino acids.

This clone was seen once. The rearrangement joins TRBV7-3 to TRBJ2-3; 11 bases fit TRBD2. CDR1 is SGHTA and CDR2 is FQGTGA in the germline V gene. With 0 bases clipped from V and 4 bases from J, the junction kept 6 bases outside the gene matches. The CDR3 is made up of 17 amino acids. CDR3 DNA sequence: TGTGCCAGCAGCTTAACGGTCCCTAGCGGGGGGTCAGATACGCAGTATTTT. This translates into CASSLTVPSGGSDTQYF.

This chain uses TRBV27 with TRBJ2-3; 11 bases line up with TRBD2. The CDR3 sequence is 14 residues long. V shed 3 bases and J 4 bases; nucleotides not matched to a gene: 0. Germline assignment: CDR1 MNHEY and CDR2 SMNVEV (reference sequence). CDR3 loop: CASSFSGGADTQYF. CDR3 nucleotide sequence: TGTGCCAGCAGTTTTAGCGGGGGGGCAGATACGCAGTATTTT.

The V call is TRBV5-4, the J call TRBJ2-1; 7 nucleotides align to TRBD1. From germline, CDR1 is SGHNT and CDR2 YYREEE (reference sequence). The CDR3 totals 15 residues. Trimming cost V 1 base and J 4 bases; bases outside gene matches: 5. The CDR3: CASSLKDRPYNEQFF. The CDR3 region has the DNA TGTGCCAGCAGCTTGAAGGACAGGCCTTACAATGAGCAGTTCTTC.

The rearrangement links TRBV19 to TRBJ2-6, with TRBD2 matching 12 bases. V trimming: 5 bases; J trimming: 4 bases; junction bases outside the gene matches: 12. Germline V CDR1 and CDR2: LNHDA, SQIVND (reference sequence). The CDR3 contains 19 residues. The CDR3, as DNA: TGTGCCAGTAGTCTTCCGACTAGCGGGGGCTCGAGGGGGGCCAACGTCCTGACTTTC. This gives the protein CASSLPTSGGSRGANVLTF.

The rearrangement links TRBV12-5 to TRBJ2-3; 7 bases match TRBD2. The CDR3 covers 16 residues. V was pared by 7 bases and J by 2 bases, with 12 bases of the junction left unmatched. Germline CDR1 is LGHNT and CDR2 is FRNRAP. The CDR3 protein is CASAADELASTDTQYF. The CDR3 DNA reads as TGTGCTAGTGCCGCCGATGAACTAGCGTCCACAGATACGCAGTATTTT.

This clone was observed once. The J gene is TRBJ1-2, the V gene TRBV7-2, with D possibly being TRBD1 (5 bases). V lost 5 bases to trimming and J lost 4 bases, with 17 bases between them. The CDR3 is 15 amino acids. Looked up from germline, CDR1 is SGHTA and CDR2 is FQGNSA. CDR3 sequence: CASSLGQGGAYGYTF. CDR3 nucleotide sequence: TGTGCCAGCAGCCTGGGGCAGGGTGGTGCCTATGGCTACACCTTC.

The V call is TRBV18, the J call TRBJ2-5, with D tentatively TRBD1 (5 bases). The CDR3 consists of 12 residues. Germline CDR1 and CDR2: KGHSH and LQKENI. The V end was cut by 4 bases, the J end by 2 bases, with 5 bases between. This CDR3 reads CASSRTQETQYF. The CDR3 nucleotides are TGTGCCAGCTCACGGACACAAGAGACCCAGTACTTC. Combining the CDR3 with reference TRBV18 and TRBJ2-5 gives the whole variable domain NAGVMQNPRHLVRRRGQEARLRCSPMKGHSHVYWYRQLPEEGLKFMVYLQKENIIDESGMPKERFSAEFPKEGPSILRIQQVVRGDSAAYFCASSRTQETQYFGPGTRLLVL.

This clone was detected only once. The CDR3 here is CAISGGTGKDFF. In nucleotides, the CDR3 is TGTGCCATCAGTGGAGGGACAGGGAAGGATTTCTTT. The rearrangement uses TRBV10-3 and TRBJ1-1; 9 bases line up with TRBD1. CDR1 and CDR2 from the germline V gene are ENHRY and SYGVKD. The CDR3 extends over 12 amino acids. Germline trimming cut 4 bases from V and 13 bases from J; bases unmatched to any gene: 7.